These 26 T cell receptor beta chains were all obtained from the same sample, sequenced in a study of T cell responses to AZD1222 COVID-19 vaccine. Sequencing was performed with immunoSEQ multiplex PCR; in TCRdb, only in-frame clones are kept and a portion is missing. The sample has under 150,000 clones, roughly 89% seen once. This sample comprised peripheral blood, obtained 28 days after the second AZD1222 dose. The source is an adult who received the AZD1222 COVID-19 vaccine.

CDR3 residues: CASSLGLLPQGLNTEAFF. CDR3 nucleotides: TGTGCCAGCAGCTTAGGACTCCTACCACAGGGATTGAACACTGAAGCTTTCTTT. This sequence joins TRBV7-8 and TRBJ1-1; D is perhaps TRBD1 (6 bases). V lost 1 base and J 0 bases, leaving 18 bases between the germline ends. This CDR3 contains 18 residues. CDR1 is SGHVS and CDR2 is FQNEAQ in the germline V gene.

The CDR3 DNA follows: TGTGCCAGCAGCCAAGGGGATTTAGGGTATGGCTACACCTTC. Translation: CASSQGDLGYGYTF. This chain connects TRBV4-2 to TRBJ1-2; D gene unclear. Germline-derived CDR1 and CDR2 are LGHNA and YNFKEQ. The CDR3 loop spans 14 amino acids. Trimming cost V 1 base and J 5 bases, with 11 bases left between them.

The chain has TRBV12-3 or TRBV12-4 and TRBJ1-2; tentative D call: TRBD1 (5 bases). The CDR3 loop spans 13 amino acids. Trimming took off 10 bases at V and 4 bases at J, with 16 bases between the two ends. The CDR3, as DNA: TGTGCCACCCAGGGTTGGGGAGTCTATGGCTACACCTTC. It codes for CATQGWGVYGYTF.

The J gene is TRBJ1-5, the V gene TRBV2; the match to TRBD1 covers 11 bases. Germline CDR1 and CDR2: SNHLY and FYNNEI. V lost 7 bases and J lost 7; bases outside the gene matches: 6. The CDR3 is 14 amino acids. The CDR3 DNA reads TGTGCCAGCACCGGGACAGGGGGTCGACAGCCCCAGCATTTT. It codes for CASTGTGGRQPQHF. The variable domain in full, with the rest retrieved from reference TRBV2 and TRBJ1-5, is EPEVTQTPSHQVTQMGQEVILRCVPISNHLYFYWYRQILGQKVEFLVSFYNNEISEKSEIFDDQFSVERPDGSNFTLKIRSTKLEDSAMYFCASTGTGGRQPQHFGDGTRLSIL.

The gene calls are TRBV2 and TRBJ1-1; TRBD1 agrees at 10 bases. Germline V lookup: CDR1 SNHLY, CDR2 FYNNEI. The CDR3 is made up of 17 amino acids. With V trimmed by 4 bases and J by 0 bases, 8 bases remained unmatched. CDR3 coding DNA: TGTGCCAGCAGTGCGGGACAGGGGCCCCTCATGAACACTGAAGCTTTCTTT. This encodes CASSAGQGPLMNTEAFF. Looking up the rest from reference TRBV2 and TRBJ1-1 gives the full variable domain: EPEVTQTPSHQVTQMGQEVILRCVPISNHLYFYWYRQILGQKVEFLVSFYNNEISEKSEIFDDQFSVERPDGSNFTLKIRSTKLEDSAMYFCASSAGQGPLMNTEAFFGQGTRLTVV.

This sequence joins TRBV11-2 and TRBJ2-3; D gene uncertain. Germline V gene data show CDR1 as SGHAT and CDR2 as FQNNGV. V lost 0 bases to trimming and J lost 7 bases, with 8 bases between them. The CDR3 is made up of 13 amino acids. CDR3 coding DNA: TGTGCCAGCAGCTTAGACCCAGAAAATACGCAGTATTTT. This encodes CASSLDPENTQYF.

This clone has a single count. The chain has TRBV3-1 (or the pseudogene TRBV3-2) and TRBJ2-2; D is uncertain. The CDR3 consists of 12 residues. V was shortened by 3 bases and J by 4 bases, with 3 bases between the two germline ends. The germline V gene encodes CDR1 LGHDT and CDR2 YNNKEL (reference sequence). CDR3 residues: CASSQPTGELFF. The CDR3 nucleotides read TGTGCCAGCAGCCAGCCCACCGGGGAGCTGTTTTTT.

The V call is TRBV7-2, the J call TRBJ2-2; TRBD2 matches at 7 bases. Trimming at V came to 2 bases and at J to 4 bases, leaving 1 base not matched to a gene. The CDR3 is made up of 14 amino acids. Germline assignment: CDR1 SGHTA and CDR2 FQGNSA. The CDR3 region is CASSLTGGTGELFF. Written as DNA, the CDR3 is TGTGCCAGCAGCTTAACGGGAGGCACCGGGGAGCTGTTTTTT.

The chain joins TRBV5-8 to TRBJ1-2, with D possibly matching TRBD1 (6 bases). The CDR3 has 15 residues. Trimming pared 2 bases from V and 0 bases from J, leaving 11 bases between. From germline, CDR1 is SGHTS and CDR2 YDEGEE. The CDR3 nucleotides read TGTGCCAGCAGCTTTACAGGGACGGCTAACTATGGCTACACCTTC. Translation gives CASSFTGTANYGYTF.

This sequence joins TRBV7-8 and TRBJ1-1; D gene uncertain. Germline-derived CDR1 and CDR2 are SGHVS and FQNEAQ. The CDR3 totals 13 residues. Trimming took 3 bases from V and 0 from J, leaving 5 bases between them. DNA for the CDR3: TGTGCCAGCAGCTTCGCAGTGAACACTGAAGCTTTCTTT. Amino acid sequence: CASSFAVNTEAFF.

This clone was counted a single time. This chain joins TRBV4-3 and TRBJ2-7, with 7 bases fitting TRBD1. The CDR3 has 14 residues. Germline V gene data show CDR1 as LGHNA and CDR2 as YSLEER. V gave up 3 bases and J gave up 2 bases; unmatched junction bases: 4. CDR3 residues: CASSQLTGTYEQYF. The DNA for the CDR3 is TGCGCCAGCAGCCAGTTGACAGGGACCTACGAGCAGTACTTC.

This rearrangement joins TRBV24-1 to TRBJ2-3; the match to TRBD1 covers 10 bases. J gave up 4 bases and V 3 bases, and 6 bases lay outside the gene matches. Germline V lookup: CDR1 KGHDR, CDR2 SFDVKD. This CDR3 spans 16 amino acids. The CDR3 bases are TGTGCCACCAGTGATACTGGGACAGGGGAGCCAGATACGCAGTATTTT. Protein product: CATSDTGTGEPDTQYF.

This clone was counted a single time. The chain recombines TRBV5-8 with TRBJ2-5; 10 nucleotides line up with TRBD1. The ends lost 3 bases at V and 4 bases at J; junction bases unmatched: 6. This CDR3 spans 15 amino acids. Germline V lookup: CDR1 SGHTS, CDR2 YDEGEE. In DNA, the CDR3 is TGTGCCAGCAGCTCGACAGGGGGCCGGGGAGAGACCCAGTACTTC. It codes for CASSSTGGRGETQYF.

The V and J genes are TRBV30 and TRBJ2-3; 10 nucleotides agree with TRBD1. V was pared by 3 bases and J by 6 bases, with 9 bases of the junction left unmatched. CDR1 and CDR2 (germline): GTSNPN, SVGIG (reference sequence). The CDR3 is 15 residues long. The CDR3 loop is CAWSVGTGDPDTQYF. CDR3 in DNA: TGTGCCTGGAGCGTCGGGACAGGGGACCCGGATACGCAGTATTTT.

This chain joins TRBV3-1 (or the pseudogene TRBV3-2) and TRBJ1-4; perhaps TRBD1 as D (6 bases). The CDR3 is 16 residues long. CDR1 and CDR2 from the germline V gene are LGHDT and YNNKEL (reference sequence). The V and J ends lost 4 bases and 0 bases respectively, with 12 bases between them. The CDR3 loop is CASSPGTFATNEKLFF. The CDR3 DNA follows: TGTGCCAGCAGCCCTGGGACATTTGCAACTAATGAAAAACTGTTTTTT.

The J gene is TRBJ1-4, the V gene TRBV18, with 11 positions matching TRBD1. J was trimmed by 8 bases and V by 8 bases; bases with no gene match: 4. The CDR3 has 13 amino acids. The germline CDR1 and CDR2 sequences are KGHSH and LQKENI. The CDR3 spells CASTGQGDEKLFF. CDR3 sequence (DNA): TGTGCCAGCACGGGACAGGGGGACGAAAAACTGTTTTTT.

The genes are TRBV7-9 and TRBJ2-3; D is perhaps TRBD1 (6 bases). Trimming shortened V by 10 bases and J by 0 bases, and 14 bases separated the two germline ends. This CDR3 contains 14 residues. Per the germline V gene, CDR1 is SEHNR and CDR2 is FQNEAQ (reference sequence). Written as DNA, the CDR3 is TGTGCCACCCTCCTACAGGGTAGCACAGATACGCAGTATTTT. It translates to CATLLQGSTDTQYF.

This rearrangement joins TRBV7-2 to TRBJ1-3, with TRBD1 matching over 8 bases. Per germline, CDR1 SGHTA and CDR2 FQGNSA. V dropped 1 base and J dropped 3; count of bases not matched to a gene: 8. CDR3 length equals 17 residues. In DNA form, the CDR3 reads TGTGCCAGCAGCTTAGTTGGGCAGGGGGCACGTGGAAACACCATATATTTT. Encoded protein: CASSLVGQGARGNTIYF.

This clone was seen only a few times. V gene TRBV11-2 combines with J gene TRBJ1-1; D remains unclear. From germline, CDR1 is SGHAT and CDR2 FQNNGV. The CDR3 is 11 amino acids. V lost 5 bases and J 8 bases, leaving 9 bases between the germline ends. The chain's CDR3 is CASSRTVEAFF. The CDR3 bases are TGTGCCAGCAGCCGCACGGTAGAAGCTTTCTTT.

DNA for the CDR3: TGTGCCAGTAGTCTGGACAGGGAATTGGCCACTGAAGCTTTCTTT. Translating it yields CASSLDRELATEAFF. This chain connects TRBV19 to TRBJ1-1; 8 bases are shared with TRBD1. Germline V gene lookup returns CDR1 LNHDA and CDR2 SQIVND (reference sequence). J was trimmed by 4 bases and V by 5 bases; bases with no gene match: 9. The CDR3 has 15 residues.

V is TRBV11-2 and J is TRBJ1-1; possibly TRBD1 for D (6 bases). Per the germline V gene, CDR1 is SGHAT and CDR2 is FQNNGV. The CDR3 consists of 13 residues. V was cut by 7 bases and J by 1 base, with 10 bases left in between. The CDR3 sequence: CASNTGPNTEAFF. Here the CDR3 DNA reads TGTGCCAGCAATACAGGGCCGAACACTGAAGCTTTCTTT.

The V and J genes are TRBV10-3 and TRBJ2-1, with D perhaps matching TRBD1 (6 bases). Trimming removed 6 bases from V and 5 bases from J, with 20 bases in between. The CDR3 sequence is 16 residues long. CDR1 is ENHRY and CDR2 is SYGVKD in the germline V gene. Here the CDR3 DNA reads TGTGCCATCAGGCCGCGGTTTGTACAGGGCGACAATGAGCAGTTCTTC. This gives the protein CAIRPRFVQGDNEQFF.

This chain links TRBV15 with TRBJ2-5; D gene ambiguous. Between the trimmed V and J ends, which lost 5 bases and 4 bases, there was a span of 20 bases. The CDR3 is made up of 16 amino acids. The germline gives CDR1 LNHNV, CDR2 YYDKDF (reference sequence). CDR3 nucleotide sequence: TGTGCCACCAGCGATCGAAGTAGCTTCCTGGGAGAGACCCAGTACTTC. Translating gives CATSDRSSFLGETQYF.

This clone occurred a few times. The V call is TRBV4-3, the J call TRBJ2-5, with TRBD1 matching over 10 bases. V trimming: 0 bases; J trimming: 6 bases; junction bases outside the gene matches: 4. Germline-derived CDR1 and CDR2 are LGHNA and YSLEER. The CDR3 is made up of 15 amino acids. The CDR3 spells CASSQDRQGAKTQYF. The CDR3 DNA reads TGCGCCAGCAGCCAAGATCGACAGGGGGCAAAGACCCAGTACTTC.

The chain carries TRBV7-9 and TRBJ2-3; a weak D match, TRBD2 (6 bases). CDR1 is SEHNR and CDR2 is FQNEAQ in the germline V gene (reference sequence). The CDR3 contains 13 residues. The V gene lost 3 bases and the J gene lost 4 bases, with 8 bases spanning the gap. The chain's CDR3 is CASSLSSADTQYF. CDR3 in DNA: TGTGCCAGCAGCTTGTCTAGCGCAGATACGCAGTATTTT.

J is TRBJ1-1 and V is TRBV19; D unresolved. Trimming removed 5 bases from V and 10 bases from J, with 11 bases in between. Germline CDR1 is LNHDA and CDR2 is SQIVND (reference sequence). The CDR3 contains 11 residues. The DNA of the CDR3 is TGTGCCAGTAGTTCCCGAGGGAGAGCTTTCTTT. Translation gives CASSSRGRAFF.